This T cell receptor beta chain appears in the sequencing data of a study of PD-L1 blockade in urothelial cancer. Study-level background: Prior regimens of chemotherapy numbered 0 to 3 per patient.

The CDR3 runs 16 residues. Looked up from germline, CDR1 is GTSNPN and CDR2 is SVGIG (reference sequence). V gave up 0 bases and J gave up 0 bases; unmatched junction bases: 6. Points from the study as a whole: Tumor-associated blood clones were expanded more by durable-benefit patients at 3 weeks.

Each PCR received spiked synthetic TCR analog templates. Each FFPE tumor had its DNA quantified by means of amplified housekeeping genes. TCRdb's copy holds only in-frame clones and misses some; the assay was immunoSEQ multiplex PCR. Here the sample spans 35,000 to 45,000 clones, 36% being singletons. As for this clone: The antigen remains undetermined.

Here the sequenced sample was tumor tissue, taken before atezolizumab (anti-PD-L1) treatment. The TCR comes from a man aged 60 to 69 with urothelial cancer. This chain joins TRBV30 and TRBJ2-7; TRBD1 matches 9 bases. CDR3 nucleotides: TGTGCCTGGAGTGTAAGGGGACAGGGAATCTCCTACGAGCAGTACTTC. Amino acid sequence: CAWSVRGQGISYEQYF. The whole variable domain, remainder taken from reference TRBV30 and TRBJ2-7, is SQTIHQWPATLVQPVGSPLSLECTVEGTSNPNLYWYRQAAGRGLQLLFYSVGIGQISSEVPQNLSASRPQDRQFILSSKKLLLSDSGFYLCAWSVRGQGISYEQYFGPGTRLTVT.